A single T cell receptor (beta chain) is shown here with its context. Its antigen is currently unknown. Several immunoSEQ 96-well plates shared each subset's DNA, each plate a replicate. Profiling relied on immunoSEQ multiplex PCR, and the TCRdb table lists in-frame clones only, not all of them. The sample carries a few hundred thousand clones, 60% to 80% recorded once. This sample was taken from a study of shared clonotypes between healthy human individuals. Study conclusions and caveats: Generation probabilities were higher for clonotypes shared across all four sorted-subset donors than for unshared ones. Clonotype sharing among donors, it was expected, would be affected by sequencing depth.

In germline, CDR1 is MNHNS, CDR2 SASEGT. V lost 6 bases, J lost 9 bases, and 11 bases stayed unmatched. The CDR3 has 14 amino acids. V gene TRBV6-1 combines with J gene TRBJ2-1, with 7 bases aligning to TRBD2. This TCR derives from a young man in good health. Material: memory CD4+ T cells sorted from blood. Stated subset: CD45RA-negative fraction. Here the CDR3 DNA reads TGTGCCAGCAGAAGGGACTATGGATTTAGTGAGCAGTTCTTC. It codes for CASRRDYGFSEQFF.